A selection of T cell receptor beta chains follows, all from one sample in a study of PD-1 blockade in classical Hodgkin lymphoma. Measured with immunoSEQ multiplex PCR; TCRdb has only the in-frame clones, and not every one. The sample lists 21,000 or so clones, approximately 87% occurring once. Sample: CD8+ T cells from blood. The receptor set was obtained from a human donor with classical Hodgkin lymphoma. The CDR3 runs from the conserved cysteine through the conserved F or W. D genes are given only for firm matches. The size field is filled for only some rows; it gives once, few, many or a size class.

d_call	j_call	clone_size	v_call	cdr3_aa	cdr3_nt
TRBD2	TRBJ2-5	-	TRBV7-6	CASSSTLSGGAETQYF	TGTGCCAGCAGCTCGACCCTTAGCGGGGGGGCTGAGACCCAGTACTTC
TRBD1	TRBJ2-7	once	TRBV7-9	CASRPGTGGYEQYF	TGTGCCAGCAGGCCCGGGACAGGGGGCTACGAGCAGTACTTC
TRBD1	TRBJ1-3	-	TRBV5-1	CASSFGQGNGNTIYF	TGCGCCAGCAGCTTTGGACAGGGGAATGGAAACACCATATATTTT
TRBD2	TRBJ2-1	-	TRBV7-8	CASSMTSGLFF	TGTGCCAGCAGCATGACTAGCGGGCTGTTCTTC
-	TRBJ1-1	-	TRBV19	CASLPGPLNTEAFF	TGTGCCAGTCTCCCGGGACCGCTAAACACTGAAGCTTTCTTT
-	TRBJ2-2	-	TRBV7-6	CASSLTGYTGELFF	TGTGCCAGCAGCTTAACAGGGTACACCGGGGAGCTGTTTTTT
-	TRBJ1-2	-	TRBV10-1	CASSPGAGANYGYTF	TGCGCCAGCAGCCCCGGGGCAGGTGCTAACTATGGCTACACCTTC
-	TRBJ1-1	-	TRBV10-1	CASSEGPNTEAFF	TGCGCCAGCAGTGAAGGGCCCAACACTGAAGCTTTCTTT
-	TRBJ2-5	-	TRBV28	CASSPRGSETQYF	TGTGCCAGCAGTCCCCGGGGTTCAGAGACCCAGTACTTC
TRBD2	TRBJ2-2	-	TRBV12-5	CASGLSGTNTGELFF	TGTGCTAGTGGTCTAAGCGGGACGAACACCGGGGAGCTGTTTTTT
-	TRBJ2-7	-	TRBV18	CASSPHTGSYEQYF	TGTGCCAGCTCACCACATACAGGGTCCTACGAGCAGTACTTC
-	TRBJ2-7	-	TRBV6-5	CASRTSGMGYEQYF	TGTGCCAGCAGAACGTCCGGGATGGGTTACGAGCAGTACTTC
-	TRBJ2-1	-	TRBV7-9	CASRPLMDEQFF	TGTGCCAGCAGACCCTTAATGGATGAGCAGTTCTTC
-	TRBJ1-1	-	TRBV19	CASSIYLQDGEAFF	TGTGCCAGTAGTATCTACTTACAGGATGGTGAAGCTTTCTTT
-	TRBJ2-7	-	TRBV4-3	CASSQGFLGGAYEQYF	TGCGCCAGCAGCCAAGGCTTTTTAGGGGGGGCATACGAGCAGTACTTC
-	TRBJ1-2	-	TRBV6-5	CASSYQGSYGYTF	TGTGCCAGCAGTTACCAGGGGAGCTATGGCTACACCTTC
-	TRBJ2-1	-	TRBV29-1	CSVEDPGSPGYYNEQFF	TGCAGCGTTGAAGATCCAGGCTCCCCGGGATACTACAATGAGCAGTTCTTC
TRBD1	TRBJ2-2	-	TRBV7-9	CASRPNNDRGFNTGELFF	TGTGCCAGCAGGCCTAACAACGACAGGGGCTTCAACACCGGGGAGCTGTTTTTT
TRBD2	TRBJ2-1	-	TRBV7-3	CASSFQRGGGDEQFF	TGTGCCAGCAGCTTCCAGCGGGGGGGAGGCGATGAGCAGTTCTTC
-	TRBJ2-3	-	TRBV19	CASSIGPRGPRTDTQYF	TGTGCCAGTAGTATAGGGCCCCGAGGGCCAAGGACAGATACGCAGTATTTT
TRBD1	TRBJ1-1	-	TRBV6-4	CASSESGTGFTEAFF	TGTGCCAGCAGTGAGTCCGGGACAGGATTTACTGAAGCTTTCTTT
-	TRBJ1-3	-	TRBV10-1	CASQGVSGNTIYF	TGCGCCAGCCAAGGAGTATCTGGAAACACCATATATTTT
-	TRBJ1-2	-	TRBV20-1	CSSLPNYGYTF	TGCAGCTCGCTCCCTAACTATGGCTACACCTTC
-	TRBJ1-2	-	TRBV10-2	CASSESGGADYGYTF	TGCGCCAGCAGTGAGTCTGGAGGGGCCGACTATGGCTACACCTTC
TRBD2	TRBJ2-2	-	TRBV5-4	CASSLAPGRARNTGELFF	TGTGCCAGCAGCTTGGCGCCGGGGAGGGCCCGGAACACCGGGGAGCTGTTTTTT
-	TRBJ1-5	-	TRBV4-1	CASSHSRARQPQHF	TGCGCCAGCAGCCACAGCAGGGCAAGGCAGCCCCAGCATTTT
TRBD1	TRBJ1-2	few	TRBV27	CASSPQGNYGYTF	TGTGCCAGCAGCCCACAGGGGAACTATGGCTACACCTTC
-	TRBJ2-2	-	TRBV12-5	CASGPRGELFF	TGTGCTAGTGGTCCTAGAGGGGAGCTGTTTTTT
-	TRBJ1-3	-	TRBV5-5	CASSLDLGSGNTIYF	TGTGCCAGCAGCTTAGATCTGGGGTCCGGAAACACCATATATTTT
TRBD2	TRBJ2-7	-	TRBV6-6	CASSYGEGFYEQYF	TGTGCCAGCAGTTACGGGGAGGGTTTCTACGAGCAGTACTTC
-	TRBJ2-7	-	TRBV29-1	CSVEGGTEYEQYF	TGCAGCGTTGAAGGCGGGACCGAATACGAGCAGTACTTC
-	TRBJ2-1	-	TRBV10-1	CASSERGPNNEQFF	TGCGCCAGCAGTGAGAGGGGCCCTAACAATGAGCAGTTCTTC